The 6 T cell receptor beta chains listed next were all sequenced from one sample in a study of T cells expressing NK-cell markers. TCRdb re-called the 5' RACE reads and gives one entry per CDR3 protein, without DNA. The sample's table shows a few hundred thousand distinct CDR3 sequences. Sequenced material: blood T cells: a sorted CD56 or NKG2C T cell subset, CD4+ or CD8+ T cells, or bulk PBMC T cells (not recorded which). The receptors here all came from a man between 18 and 35 years old in good health.

The V and J genes are TRBV12-3 or TRBV12-4 and TRBJ1-6; TCRdb proposes TRBD1, but this gene call is untestable without DNA. The CDR3 length is 14 residues. The CDR3 loop reads CASSLGTGNSPLHF.

The chain employs TRBV19 and TRBJ1-1. The CDR3 has 14 amino acids. Germline V lookup: CDR1 LNHDA, CDR2 SQIVND (reference sequence). CDR3: CASRGAGPNTEAFF.

The chain has TRBV29-1 and TRBJ1-4. CDR1 SQVTM and CDR2 ANQGSEA come from the germline V gene. The CDR3 is made up of 15 amino acids. The CDR3 is CSVEDRGSASEKLFF.

This chain joins TRBV10-3 and TRBJ2-7; TCRdb selects TRBD1, and the lack of DNA leaves this call unchecked. The germline CDR1 and CDR2 sequences are ENHRY and SYGVKD. This CDR3 is 15 amino acids long. The chain's CDR3 is CAISGGQGGTYEQYF.

The V gene is TRBV12-3 or TRBV12-4, the J gene TRBJ2-3; TCRdb gives TRBD2 as the D gene, but with no DNA this cannot be confirmed. CDR3 length: 16 amino acids. The CDR3 loop reads CASRPGLAGRTDTQYF.

This chain links TRBV5-1 with TRBJ2-1; TCRdb designates TRBD1, a call that cannot be tested without DNA. This CDR3 has 18 amino acids. Germline assignment: CDR1 SGHRS and CDR2 YFSETQ. The CDR3 spells CASSLVRWRDRGLDEQFF.